This entry lists 11 T cell receptor beta chains sequenced from one sample in a study of T-cell reconstitution after alpha-beta-depleted transplantation in children. Construction of the TCRbeta library involved unique molecular identifiers. TCRdb analysed the PCR reads with MiXCR anew, one entry per CDR3 protein. The data hold hundreds of thousands of distinct CDR3 sequences, with 10% to 13% observed a single time. The sample was PBMCs from the stem cell graft donor, taken from the stem cell graft. The receptors originated from a human donor who donated a stem cell graft to a child with acute myeloid leukemia.

This clonotype was detected a few times. V and J are TRBV18 and TRBJ2-2; D is possibly TRBD2 (6 bases). The CDR3 has 17 amino acids. V gave up 3 bases and J gave up 6 bases, with 20 bases separating them. Looked up from germline, CDR1 is KGHSH and CDR2 is LQKENI. The CDR3 coding sequence is TGTGCCAGCTCACCCCCCTTTGGGGGGAGAAGCTCCGGGGAGCTGTTTTTT. Its protein product is CASSPPFGGRSSGELFF.

The rearrangement uses TRBV7-9 and TRBJ1-2; D perhaps matches TRBD1 (5 bases). V lost 2 bases and J 4 bases, leaving 20 bases between the germline ends. Germline lookup yields CDR1 SEHNR and CDR2 FQNEAQ (reference sequence). The length of the CDR3 is 17 residues. For the CDR3, the DNA is TGTGCCAGCAGCTTAATCGCGGATGTGTGGGGGGGCTATGGCTACACCTTC. This gives the protein CASSLIADVWGGYGYTF.

With respect to this clonotype: Likely a read error: the CDR3 ends without its conserved phenylalanine or tryptophan. The chain carries TRBV7-2 and TRBJ1-5, with D maybe TRBD1 (5 bases). The germline CDR1 and CDR2 sequences are SGHTA and FQGNSA. The CDR3 covers 14 residues. The ends were cut back, 5 bases at V and 5 bases at J, with 13 bases in the middle. The CDR3 DNA reads TGTGCCAGCAGCAGGGACTTAGTCGATCAGCCCCAGCATTCT. Its translation is CASSRDLVDQPQHS.

In this sample, this clonotype turned up many times. The chain carries TRBV27 and TRBJ2-1, with 13 nucleotides matching TRBD2. The CDR3 runs to 15 residues. Unmatched junction bases numbered 5, after V lost 2 bases and J lost 10 bases. Germline CDR1 is MNHEY and CDR2 is SMNVEV (reference sequence). The chain's CDR3 is CASSLRLAGGREQFF. The CDR3 nucleotides read TGTGCCAGCAGTTTAAGACTAGCGGGAGGTCGGGAGCAGTTCTTC.

The chain combines TRBV7-3 with TRBJ2-3; TRBD1 matches 9 bases. J lost 0 bases, V lost 5 bases, and 9 bases had no gene match. CDR3 length: 17 amino acids. In germline, CDR1 is SGHTA, CDR2 FQGTGA. The CDR3 bases are TGTGCCAGCAGCCAATACAGGGGGCTAAGGAGCACAGATACGCAGTATTTT. This gives the protein CASSQYRGLRSTDTQYF.

This chain links TRBV12-3 or TRBV12-4 with TRBJ1-1; D uncertain. Between the trimmed V and J ends, which lost 0 bases and 1 base, there was a span of 9 bases. This CDR3 region has 15 residues. The CDR3 loop reads CASSLARTGNTEAFF. CDR3 bases: TGTGCCAGCAGTTTAGCCCGGACGGGGAACACTGAAGCTTTCTTT.

This clonotype came up many times. V is TRBV5-1 and J is TRBJ2-1; D tentatively fits TRBD1 or TRBD2 (5 bases each). With 3 bases removed from V and 9 bases from J, the gap between germline ends came to 19 bases. The CDR3 extends over 15 amino acids. The germline V gene has CDR1 SGHRS and CDR2 YFSETQ. CDR3 coding DNA: TGCGCCAGCAGCTCCCGGGACCTACAGGCGATTGAGCAGTTCTTC. It is translated as CASSSRDLQAIEQFF.

This clonotype was counted a few times. The chain is built from TRBV14 and TRBJ2-1; 10 positions match TRBD2. In germline, CDR1 is SGHDN, CDR2 FVKESK. The CDR3 length is 14 residues. Trimming took 6 bases from V and 11 from J; bases not matched to a gene: 10. The CDR3, as DNA: TGTGCCAGCAGACAAAGCGGGAGGGCCGTAAAGCAGTTCTTC. Amino acids: CASRQSGRAVKQFF.

The rearrangement joins TRBV7-9 to TRBJ2-7; D is possibly TRBD1 or TRBD2 (5 bases each). The CDR3 has 14 residues. V dropped 2 bases and J dropped 3 bases, with 11 bases sitting between them. Germline CDR1 and CDR2: SEHNR and FQNEAQ (reference sequence). The CDR3 region has the DNA TGTGCCAGCAGCTTAATAGGGACCAACTACGAGCAGTACTTC. Protein: CASSLIGTNYEQYF.

V gene TRBV4-2 combines with J gene TRBJ2-5; TRBD2 is a possible D gene (6 bases). The CDR3 runs to 15 residues. Germline CDR1 and CDR2: LGHNA and YNFKEQ. V shed 5 bases and J shed 13 bases, with 26 bases lying between them. The CDR3: CASSAGLLGGAPLYF. The DNA of the CDR3 is TGTGCCAGCAGCGCCGGGCTCCTCGGAGGGGCACCCCTGTACTTC.

This clonotype has more than one count but fewer than ten. The chain has TRBV7-8 and TRBJ2-7, with D possibly matching TRBD2 (6 bases). From germline, CDR1 is SGHVS and CDR2 FQNEAQ. Trimming pared 5 bases from V and 7 bases from J, leaving 15 bases between. This CDR3 has 13 amino acids. CDR3 residues: CASSHGTGREQYF. In nucleotides, the CDR3 is TGTGCCAGCAGCCATGGGACTGGCCGGGAGCAGTACTTC.